The present T cell receptor (beta chain) was sequenced within a study of shared clonotypes between healthy human individuals (dated by TCRdb to about 2020). Looking at the study overall: The cohort included a few men and two women between 18 and 49 years of age. To estimate repertoire size and how much clonotypes are shared between individuals, the study performed deep sequencing of blood TCR repertoires from 4 to 6 healthy adults. Per donor, three plates each were used for CD4 naive and CD4 memory, two for CD8 naive, and one for CD8 memory. To increase sequencing depth and limit assay-specific biases, different laboratories used diverse techniques to prepare libraries and sequence TCR repertoires. Between about 0.8 and 8.9 billion PBMCs per donor were obtained by leukapheresis.

CDR1 and CDR2 (SGHTA, FQGTGA) derive from the germline V gene. CDR3 length: 14 amino acids, cysteine to phenylalanine. Only the CDR3 portion is preserved as DNA: 42 bases, with reading frame beginning at the first base. Deletion took 5 bases off V and 0 bases off J, with a span of 9 bases between the germline ends. Broad study findings and their caveats: Sampling was restricted to blood, and TCR repertoires in tissue are likely to differ from TCR repertoires in blood. Estimated clonotype richness was generally larger for naive than for memory subsets. Roughly 5% of naive CD4, 3% to 3.5% of naive CD8, roughly 2.4% of memory CD4, and 0.4% of memory CD8 clonotypes were shared across a few donors. Even with the large sequencing depth, rarefaction of the sorted-subset datasets indicated that sequencing was incomplete. Based on pairwise subsampling, the degree of clonotype sharing among donors was expected to be affected by sequencing depth. Clonotypes shared by all four sorted-subset donors showed higher generation probabilities than non-shared clonotypes. Because the study included a small number of donors, the genetic and exposure-history diversity represented was limited.

Using the deep immunoSEQ assay, TCR CDR3 regions were amplified from genomic DNA by multiplex PCR. Genomic DNA extracted from each cell subset was distributed evenly over all wells of several immunoSEQ 96-well plates, and each plate served as one replicate. Each replicate PCR for sorted subsets received around 0.2 ug genomic DNA, equal to about 30,000 T cell genomes. The purified libraries were quantified using a Qubit 3.0 fluorometer, sized with a Bioanalyzer 2100, and then quantified again using the KAPA Library Quantification kit. Each immunoSEQ 96-well plate was sequenced on its own single-read 150-cycle Illumina NextSeq 550 flow cell. In the source study's methods: Because only junctional sequences without quality scores were contained in the immunoSEQ output, filtering matching that applied to full-length reads could not be performed. To assign V/J genes and CDR3, sequences were annotated against IMGT germline references using PyIR, a Python wrapper for IgBLAST v1.9. Any read was removed if the V/J assignment was weak (E-value above 1e-6), the CDR3 was missing, or the read contained stop codons, out-of-frame junctions, or ambiguous translated residues. V3J clonotypes were defined by identical inferred V gene, J gene, and CDR3 amino acid sequence. To compute the percentage overlap between repertoires, the number of shared unique clonotypes was divided by the size of the smaller repertoire. Richness of each repertoire was evaluated using RTK rarefaction, the Chao1 estimator, and Recon v2.1 estimates of unobserved clonotypes. Generation probabilities were computed with OLGA for all TCRbeta clonotypes obtained by the gDNA method from several donors. Drawn from immuneACCESS, this table holds only the in-frame rearrangements with V and J called that TCRdb kept. Clones are partly lost; checked studies trace under half to an unresolved V gene and leave the rest unexplained. V, J and clone size are those of that table, while D and trimming were read from the DNA. The table for this sample lists 900,000 to 1,200,000 clones; more than 75% of them were counted only once. The top ten hold 0.6% to 0.7% of the sample.

The donors were healthy, HIV-negative adults with no recently reported acute infections or vaccinations. Every donor was a Caucasian adult living in Nashville, Tennessee, USA. CD4+ T cells were enriched by magnetic negative selection; naive cells were then positively selected on CD45RA, and the negative fraction formed the memory subset. After blood collection by leukapheresis, PBMCs were isolated using Ficoll-Histopaque density gradient centrifugation and then cryopreserved in the vapor phase of liquid nitrogen. Analytical flow cytometry was used to check the purity and quantity of every magnetically sorted T cell population. From each sorted fraction, genomic DNA was isolated and quantified by UV absorbance on a Nanodrop 2000c. Turning to this clone: It has no known antigen specificity. Base qualities were left out, and no much larger clone turns up one base away.

The chain is encoded by TRBV7-3 joined to TRBJ2-3, with no confidently assigned D gene. This TCR came from a young man in good health. Some clones in this sample may be carry-over from other donors' samples. Material: memory CD4+ T cells from PBMCs. The sample's cell subset or site, from its label and the paper: CD45RA-negative fraction. CDR3 reads: CASSPDWSTDTQYF. The bases read TGTGCCAGCAGCCCCGACTGGAGCACAGATACGCAGTATTTT.